This TCR beta chain is drawn from a study of T cells in Graves' hyperthyroidism and ophthalmopathy (dated by TCRdb to between 2018 and 2020). Study-wide context: Peripheral blood samples were taken at the time of initial diagnosis, prior to any treatment. A discovery cohort of approximately 100 patients, roughly 45 with Graves' ophthalmopathy and approximately 60 with stable Graves' hyperthyroidism, was used to find distinguishing TCR V-J signatures. Whether ophthalmopathy could be predicted prospectively was tested in an independent validation cohort made up of 18 to 20 hyperthyroidism patients plus 17 patients who later progressed to ophthalmopathy. The 100 discovery patients were randomly divided into training and test sets at a 7:3 ratio. In six Graves' hyperthyroidism patients, the study also compared T-cell repertoires from thyroid tissue with T-cell repertoires from blood. Following sampling, methimazole starting at 30 mg daily was given to hyperthyroidism patients, and high-dose intravenous methylprednisolone was given to ophthalmopathy patients. According to the paper, TCR Vbeta CDR3 sequencing was carried out on around 140 peripheral blood samples, which came from 40 to 45 ophthalmopathy, about 75 hyperthyroidism and 17 progressor patients. Study-wide conclusions, independent of this receptor: Sample size was not statistically predetermined, and investigators were not blinded to group allocation. In validation, progression to ophthalmopathy was predicted by the model with about 70% sensitivity and 72% to 85% specificity, a median of approximately 7.1 months before onset. In cross-validation, a model built on a 13 V-J signature told ophthalmopathy apart from stable hyperthyroidism with just under 90% sensitivity and approximately 81% specificity, and in testing the same model reached 80%/75%. Most expanded thyroid clonotypes (frequency above 0.001) were also found in blood, which suggests that blood repertoires may mirror thyroid immune responses.

According to the germline V gene (reference sequence), CDR1 reads MNHEY and CDR2 reads SMNVEV. Relative to germline, V is missing 8 bases and J is missing 2 bases, with 8 bases of the junction outside any gene match. Its CDR3 holds 15 amino acids, cysteine through phenylalanine. Solely the CDR3 DNA is kept, with 45 bases framed from the first base. The TCR beta CDR3 regions were amplified from the RNA transcripts. A first-round RT-PCR of the TCR CDR3 used the HTBI primer set with the Qiagen OneStep RT-PCR kit. A second multiplex PCR round built the libraries, followed by size selection and purification. The libraries were sequenced on an Illumina HiSeq2000 using paired-end 100 bp reads. The paper's processing steps were these. SOAPnuke was used to process the raw data, removing reads that contained adapters or uncalled bases, had a mean Phred below 15, or lacked an exact match to the constant primer or identifier. High-quality paired reads were merged using COPE v1.2.5, and each unique nucleotide sequence was defined as a clonotype. MiTCR v1.1 was used to align the clonotypes against IMGT TRBV, TRBD and TRBJ reference segments. The analysis included only V-J combinations with a frequency above 0.0001, which together covered about 99% of the repertoires. A TCS score was defined as the ratio between F50 (clonal expansion) and ExV (chaos), using BLOSUM62-based TCRdist between CDR3 peptides within each V-J. Welch's t-statistics and random forest reduced fewer than 550 V-J features to roughly 13, which were used in a naive Bayes classifier (R e1071). TCRdb reprocessing: public reads trimmed at Q25 with fastp, clones called with MiXCR, in-frame beta chains kept. Under each unique CDR3 protein, matching rows form one entry showing the most common genes and DNA. TCRdb assigned the V and J calls; the authors' analysis was not used. The sample yields hundreds of thousands of distinct CDR3 sequences; around 14% were counted once. The ten most abundant clones make up roughly 9.2% of the sample.

At least ten counts were recorded for this clonotype. There is no known antigen for this receptor. Base qualities are not at hand, and no much larger clone is one base apart. Stable Graves' hyperthyroidism was defined as no progression to ophthalmopathy during 18 months of follow-up. Hyperthyroidism patients were newly diagnosed, had a disease duration of under 2 months, and were aged 18 to 65 years. The study excluded patients with uncontrolled infections, other autoimmune diseases, pregnancy or lactation. Diagnoses relied on clinical symptoms, serum thyroxine and TRAb, thyroid ultrasound and orbital computed tomography. PBMCs were isolated from approximately 10 ml of fresh peripheral blood by Ficoll-Paque density gradient centrifugation. Total RNA was extracted using Trizol reagent, and RNA quality was assessed on an Agilent 2100 Bioanalyzer.

This sequence originates from a woman aged 18-30 years with Graves' hyperthyroidism. The rearrangement combines TRBV27 with TRBJ2-7, with 11 middle bases fitting TRBD2. Sequenced sample: blood. In nucleotides, the sequence is TGTGCCAGCGGCCGACTAGCGGGGTTGACCTACGAGCAGTACTTC. Translated, it gives CASGRLAGLTYEQYF.